These 10 T cell receptor beta chains were all obtained from the same sample, sequenced in a study of blood T cells in healthy people across ages. It was with a sample-barcoded 5' primer and a J-beta primer mix that a second PCR of about 6 to 12 cycles was run. Using its own MiXCR run on the 5' RACE reads, TCRdb lists one record per CDR3 protein. The sample lists 1,300,000 or so distinct CDR3 sequences; roughly 64% were seen once. The sequencing sample was made of blood. These receptor sequences come from a man aged 18 to 29 in good health.

This clonotype was seen once. The CDR3 DNA reads TGCGCCAGCAGCTTGGTTCCGGGGAGCTCTGGAAACACCATATATTTT. It codes for CASSLVPGSSGNTIYF. J is TRBJ1-3 and V is TRBV5-1, with D hard to call. Trimming shortened V by 0 bases and J by 0 bases, and 10 bases separated the two germline ends. CDR3 length equals 16 residues. The germline V gene encodes CDR1 SGHRS and CDR2 YFSETQ.

The V call is TRBV12-3 or TRBV12-4, the J call TRBJ1-2; D may be TRBD1 (5 bases). V dropped 4 bases and J dropped 3 bases, with 15 bases sitting between them. The CDR3 loop spans 15 amino acids. CDR3 in DNA: TGTGCCAGCAGTTCCCACGGGGGTGTATACTATGGCTACACCTTC. This codes for CASSSHGGVYYGYTF.

This chain links TRBV28 with TRBJ1-1, with D unresolved. Germline lookup yields CDR1 MDHEN and CDR2 SYDVKM. This CDR3 has 13 amino acids. The CDR3 coding sequence is TGTGCGTGTGAGAAGGTGATGAACACTGAAGCTTTCTTT. Protein product: CACEKVMNTEAFF.

Details on this clonotype: Given a much more abundant clone one base away, this may be a read error. The chain carries TRBV11-2 and TRBJ2-4; D ambiguous. The J call may be mistaken, given a closer DNA end match to TRBJ2-7. CDR1 and CDR2 from the germline V gene are SGHAT and FQNNGV. This CDR3 spans 14 amino acids. CDR3 nucleotide sequence: TGTGCCAGCAGCGTAGTATCGGGTGTACACGAGCAGTACTTC. Amino acid sequence: CASSVVSGVHEQYF.

V usage is TRBV4-3 and J usage is TRBJ2-7; possibly TRBD2 for D (6 bases). Germline values: CDR1 LGHNA, CDR2 YSLEER. The CDR3 has 14 amino acids. V was pared by 4 bases and J by 2 bases, with 12 bases between. This CDR3 reads CASSPSEGTYEQYF. The CDR3 nucleotides read TGCGCCAGCAGCCCTTCGGAGGGCACCTACGAGCAGTACTTC.

Turning to this clonotype: At one end the junction does not follow the germline gene, possibly because of a read error. The chain recombines TRBV20-1 with TRBJ2-1, with D tentatively TRBD2 (5 bases). The CDR3 contains 16 residues. In germline, CDR1 is DFQATT, CDR2 SNEGSKA (reference sequence). This chain's CDR3 is CNASLNGPTPYNEQFF. DNA of the CDR3: TGCAATGCTAGCTTGAATGGACCGACCCCTTACAATGAGCAGTTCTTC.

The chain has TRBV27 and TRBJ2-7, with D possibly being TRBD2 (6 bases). V dropped 6 bases and J dropped 3 bases, with 15 bases sitting between them. Looked up from germline, CDR1 is MNHEY and CDR2 is SMNVEV (reference sequence). The CDR3 extends over 14 amino acids. The CDR3 reads CASSPGLNIYEQYF. In DNA form, the CDR3 reads TGTGCCAGCAGCCCGGGACTCAACATCTACGAGCAGTACTTC.

The chain links TRBV6-1 to TRBJ2-1; 9 bases are shared with TRBD2. The CDR3 loop spans 15 amino acids. Losses at the gene ends were 6 bases for V and 4 bases for J; bases not matched to a gene: 7. The germline V gene has CDR1 MNHNS and CDR2 SASEGT. The CDR3 DNA is TGTGCCAGCAGGGAGCGGGGGGTTCTATACAATGAGCAGTTCTTC. Encoded protein: CASRERGVLYNEQFF.

This clonotype was seen only once. V gene TRBV3-1 combines with J gene TRBJ2-7, with a possible D match to TRBD2 (5 bases). Trimming removed 4 bases at V and 3 bases at J, with 19 bases between. Looked up from germline, CDR1 is LGHDT and CDR2 is YNNKEL (reference sequence). This CDR3 region has 16 residues. Written as DNA, the CDR3 is TGTGCCAGCAGCCTTAAAGAGATAAGCGGCCTCTACGAGCAGTACTTC. Translation gives CASSLKEISGLYEQYF.

This clonotype was observed a single time. The chain is built from TRBV7-9 and TRBJ2-4; D possibly matches TRBD1 or TRBD2 (5 bases each). The better agreement between TRBJ2-5 and the DNA end casts doubt on the J call. The CDR3 contains 17 residues. Germline values: CDR1 SEHNR, CDR2 FQNEAQ (reference sequence). In DNA, the CDR3 is TGTGCCAGCAGCCCCCCCCCGTTAAGAGGGGCCGGGGAGACCCAGTACTTC. Residues: CASSPPPLRGAGETQYF.